The entry below describes one T cell receptor beta chain. As yet, its antigen is unknown. This specimen belongs to a study of pediatric ulcerative colitis. General study results and limits: Rectal repertoires separated controls, mild-moderate and acute severe colitis. Repertoires came from total lymphocyte DNA, so rare subsets like regulatory T cells may be missed.

The diagnostic colonoscopy in ulcerative colitis patients preceded any immunosuppressive treatment. Libraries were prepared by immunoSEQ multiplex PCR; TCRdb keeps only in-frame clonotypes and omits some of them. Among about 36,000 clones, roughly 85% were seen once, and the ten largest hold roughly 24%. Germline loops: CDR1 MGHRA, CDR2 YSYEKL. Trimming cost V 4 bases and J 2 bases, with 21 bases left between them. The CDR3 consists of 18 residues. The sequence came from a girl aged 10 to 17 with moderate ulcerative colitis. The chain carries TRBV4-1 and TRBJ1-5, with a tentative D call TRBD1 (5 bases). The sequencing input was blood. CDR3 sequence reads: CASSLVLDGWGRNQPQHF. The DNA for the CDR3 is TGCGCCAGCAGCCTTGTCCTCGACGGATGGGGCCGCAATCAGCCCCAGCATTTT.